The 5 T cell receptor beta chains listed next were all sequenced from one sample in a study of blood T cells in healthy people across ages. The authors ran a second PCR of roughly 6 to 12 cycles using a sample-barcoded 5' primer and a J-beta primer mix. TCRdb ran MiXCR on the 5' RACE reads and lists one entry per CDR3 protein. The data hold 1.5 million to 2 million distinct CDR3 sequences, with about 50% observed a single time. Sequencing input: blood. The receptors shown here come from a woman aged 40 to 55 in good health.

The chain uses TRBV6-1 and TRBJ2-1, with D unclear. This CDR3 is built from 14 residues. Per the germline V gene, CDR1 is MNHNS and CDR2 is SASEGT. Trimming took off 4 bases at V and 5 bases at J, with 12 bases between the two ends. CDR3 nucleotide sequence: TGTGCCAGCAGTGTCCAGGTTCCCAACAATGAGCAGTTCTTC. It encodes CASSVQVPNNEQFF.

The rearrangement joins TRBV24-1 to TRBJ1-5; D unclear. Trimming left V 3 bases short and J 0 bases short, with 8 bases between. This CDR3 has 15 amino acids. Germline V lookup: CDR1 KGHDR, CDR2 SFDVKD. CDR3 residues: CATSDRGDSNQPQHF. The CDR3 coding sequence is TGTGCCACCAGTGATCGTGGGGATAGCAATCAGCCCCAGCATTTT.

The chain uses TRBV20-1 and TRBJ2-6; TRBD1 agrees at 9 bases. The V gene's germline CDR1 is DFQATT and CDR2 SNEGSKA (reference sequence). After removal of 7 bases from V and 0 bases from J, the junction contained 7 bases not matched to a gene. CDR3 length: 16 residues. The CDR3 sequence: CSVARTGVSGANVLTF. The CDR3 DNA follows: TGCAGTGTTGCGAGGACAGGGGTCTCTGGGGCCAACGTCCTGACTTTC.

The table lists this clonotype with a few counts. The rearrangement links TRBV4-3 to TRBJ2-7; D uncertain. CDR3 length: 13 amino acids. CDR1 is LGHNA, CDR2 YSLEER, per germline. The ends were cut back, 1 base at V and 5 bases at J, with 9 bases in the middle. The chain's CDR3 is CASSQAPANEQYF. CDR3 bases: TGCGCCAGCAGCCAAGCCCCGGCGAACGAGCAGTACTTC.

This clonotype was picked up a small number of times. The chain couples TRBV7-2 to TRBJ1-4, with D maybe TRBD1 (6 bases). CDR3 length: 14 residues. The V gene lost 5 bases and the J gene lost 4 bases, with 11 bases spanning the gap. Per germline, CDR1 SGHTA and CDR2 FQGNSA. CDR3 nucleotide sequence: TGTGCCAGCAGCAGGGGACACCGTAATGAAAAACTGTTTTTT. Translated: CASSRGHRNEKLFF.